This T cell receptor (beta chain) was obtained from a study of T cells in Graves' hyperthyroidism and ophthalmopathy. Authors of the study amplified TCR beta CDR3 regions from RNA transcripts. The HTBI primer set was used in a first-round RT-PCR of the TCR CDR3. TCRdb processed the multiplex PCR reads anew with MiXCR; each CDR3 protein has one entry. The profile shows roughly 570,000 distinct CDR3 sequences, 46% of them singletons. CDR1 is MGHRA, CDR2 YSYEKL, per germline. CDR3 length equals 15 residues. The ends were cut back, 0 bases at V and 0 bases at J, with 8 bases in the middle. This clonotype was counted many times.

The sequence derives from a young woman with Graves' hyperthyroidism. The chain carries TRBV4-1 and TRBJ1-1; D gene ambiguous. Sequencing was carried out using peripheral blood or thyroid tissue (not recorded which). In nucleotides, the CDR3 is TGCGCCAGCAGCCAAGAGAGAGCTCTGAACACTGAAGCTTTCTTT. Its protein is CASSQERALNTEAFF.